The next 5 T cell receptor beta chains were all read from a single sample in a study of identical twins. From the 5' RACE reads, TCRdb called clonotypes with MiXCR, one entry per CDR3 protein. The table has some 1,600,000 distinct CDR3 sequences, less than 35% seen once; the top ten hold around 0.25%. Sequenced material: cord blood. These receptors were taken from a newborn girl in good health.

The chain uses TRBV6-6 and TRBJ2-2; TRBD2 agrees at 10 bases. Germline CDR1 reads MNHNY; CDR2 reads SVGAGI (reference sequence). The CDR3 sequence is 16 residues long. J was trimmed by 7 bases and V by 5 bases; bases with no gene match: 10. CDR3 DNA: TGTGCCAGCAGTGAGACTAGCGGGCCCGCGGGCGGGGAGCTGTTTTTT. Translation gives CASSETSGPAGGELFF.

This clonotype was counted a few times. The chain uses TRBV20-1 and TRBJ1-5; TRBD1 matches at 7 bases. Germline assignment: CDR1 DFQATT and CDR2 SNEGSKA (reference sequence). The CDR3 totals 12 residues. V shed 6 bases, J shed 7 bases, and the junction held 6 bases outside the gene matches. The DNA for the CDR3 is TGCAGTGCCCACAGGGGTGGCCAGCCCCAGCATTTT. Protein product: CSAHRGGQPQHF.

This rearrangement joins TRBV7-2 to TRBJ2-7; possibly TRBD2 for D (6 bases). This CDR3 has 15 residues. The germline V gene has CDR1 SGHTA and CDR2 FQGNSA. Trimming took 5 bases from V and 3 from J, leaving 17 bases between them. The CDR3 DNA reads TGTGCCAGCAGCCCAGAACCGGGACTTTACTACGAGCAGTACTTC. This codes for CASSPEPGLYYEQYF. Variable domain in full (rest from reference TRBV7-2 and TRBJ2-7): GAGVSQSPSNKVTEKGKDVELRCDPISGHTALYWYRQSLGQGLEFLIYFQGNSAPDKSGLPSDRFSAERTGGSVSTLTIQRTQQEDSAVYLCASSPEPGLYYEQYFGPGTRLTVT.

This clonotype has just a few counts. The chain combines TRBV7-9 with TRBJ2-7, with 7 bases aligning to TRBD2. The CDR3 covers 14 residues. With V trimmed by 1 base and J by 3 bases, 3 bases remained unmatched. Germline CDR1 is SEHNR and CDR2 is FQNEAQ (reference sequence). The chain's CDR3 is CASSLVGGIYEQYF. As DNA, the CDR3 is TGTGCCAGCAGCTTAGTCGGGGGGATCTACGAGCAGTACTTC.

Concerning this clonotype: A much larger clone sits a single nucleotide away, making a read error possible. V usage is TRBV29-1 and J usage is TRBJ2-5; 10 bases agree with TRBD2. Looked up from germline, CDR1 is SQVTM and CDR2 is ANQGSEA. This CDR3 region has 12 residues. J was trimmed by 12 bases and V by 5 bases; bases with no gene match: 9. For the CDR3, the DNA is TGCAGCGTTCGTGAGCTAGCGGGAGTAGAGTACTTC. Protein sequence: CSVRELAGVEYF. Complete variable domain (other parts from reference TRBV29-1 and TRBJ2-5): SAVISQKPSRDICQRGTSLTIQCQVDSQVTMMFWYRQQPGQSLTLIATANQGSEATYESGFVIDKFPISRPNLTFSTLTVSNMSPEDSSIYLCSVRELAGVEYFGPGTRLLVL.